This T cell receptor beta chain was sequenced during a study of graft-versus-host responses after intestinal transplantation (dated by TCRdb to about 2021). For the wider study: The transplants that recipients received were multivisceral, liver-intestinal, or isolated intestinal. The cohort enrolled approximately 24 intestinal transplant recipients, one of whom was a retransplant, and a few patients without pretransplant specimens were excluded. To identify alloreactive clones, pre-transplant mixed lymphocyte reaction products were sequenced and compared with unstimulated pre-transplant donor and recipient T cells. Instead of going to the commercial service, samples from three later patients were sequenced in-house on an Illumina MiSeq and processed with MiXCR. Donor T cell macrochimerism was defined as a peak of at least 4% donor T cells among recipient peripheral blood mononuclear cells. Anti-thymocyte globulin induction was given to all recipients, followed by maintenance tacrolimus and steroids for around three years. Bulk TCR-beta CDR3 sequencing was used to track graft-versus-host and host-versus-graft alloreactive T cell clones in the graft, circulation and bone marrow after intestinal transplantation. Results the study describes overall, beyond this receptor: The relatively low number and heterogeneity of intestinal transplant patients limited the conclusions. Early after transplant, peak levels of circulating GvH clones were associated with declines in HvG clones. In the allografts of patients with donor T cell macrochimerism, GvH to HvG T cell clonal ratios were high. GvH clones were found in recipient bone marrow, and some of the GvH clones appeared earlier in ileal mucosa or blood, which is consistent with an intestinal mucosal origin.

Library preparation was by the immunoSEQ multiplex PCR assay. For most patients, genomic DNA was isolated with the Qiagen DNeasy Blood and Tissue Kit and shipped frozen to Adaptive Biotechnologies for TCR sequencing. For most patients, genomic DNA was subjected to high-throughput TCR-beta CDR3 sequencing by Adaptive Biotechnologies. From the authors' description of their analysis: Adaptive's ImmunoSEQ software supplied the TCR sequencing data for around 19 patients, while MiXCR and VDJtools were used to process a few other patients. To correct CD4 versus CD8 sorting errors, any sequence found in both subsets at a frequency ratio below 5:1 was removed. CDR3 nucleotide sequences shared between donor and recipient were removed because the origin of such sequences could not be assigned. Alloreactive clones required at least 2-fold expansion over unstimulated cells and minimum CFSE-low frequency of 0.002% (template counts) or 0.001% (read counts). Clones detected in sequenced pre-transplant spleen, lymph node, or MLR CFSE-low populations of the donor or recipient were defined as mappable. Cumulative frequency of alloreactive clones was calculated as a percentage of all sequences weighted by copy number. The source is immuneACCESS, and TCRdb retained only in-frame sequences with V and J called. Part of the clones is not carried over; for the studies checked, unresolved V genes explain less than half of this, and the remainder is unexplained. Clonal size and the V and J genes are those of that table, whereas D and trimming came from the DNA. This sample is represented by approximately 100,000 clones; roughly 90% of them were singletons. The ten largest clones represent about 1% of the sample.

Comment on this clone: What this receptor recognizes is not known. No base quality values were provided; no much bigger clone lies one nucleotide off.

The germline V gene (reference sequence) gives CDR1 as WNHNN and CDR2 as SYGVQD. Ends trimmed: V by 4 bases, J by 3 bases; bases unmatched to a gene: 8. The CDR3 starts with the cysteine, ends with the phenylalanine, and has 15 residues. The retained sequence is limited to the CDR3, 45 bases, with the frame set at the first base. This specimen's time point label, per the study, means: cells obtained before transplantation from donor or recipient. CD3+CD4+ and CD3+CD8+ populations were FACS-sorted from unstimulated pre-transplant donor and recipient cells taken from spleen or lymph nodes. In this chain, TRBV10-1 is recombined with TRBJ1-1, with 7 middle bases fitting TRBD1. This receptor was identified in a human donor who received an intestinal transplant. The specimen was unstimulated CD4+ T cells sorted from spleen or lymph node cells, collected before intestinal transplant. The DNA is as follows: TGCGCCAGCAGTGGGGGGAGACAGGGCTACACTGAAGCTTTCTTT. The translation is CASSGGRQGYTEAFF.